This TCR beta chain was recovered during a study of chemoradiotherapy in HPV16-positive cancers (dated by TCRdb to between 2022 and 2023). With respect to the entire study: Candidate HPV-specific T-cell clones and common TCR motifs were defined through functional T-cell assays on cells from a couple of HPV16-positive patients. TCR repertoires from some 90 patients with HPV-related cancers were then used to track the candidate HPV-specific TCRs and motifs. The study asked whether T-cell immunity to the HPV oncoproteins E6 and E7 changes during chemoradiotherapy and whether this immunity affects survival. The investigation overall reported the following: Expansion of candidate HPV-specific clones and E7-related TCR motifs was observed in the tumor microenvironment during treatment, whereas no such expansion was observed for non-HPV-specific T cells. In HPV16-positive patients, expansion of HPV-responsive T cells during chemoradiotherapy was found to be associated with improved recurrence-free survival. The survival association was reported for HPV16-positive patients, and the functional definition of HPV-specific T cells was derived from only two HPV16-positive patients.

The germline ends are 9 bases apart after V is trimmed by 0 bases and J by 3 bases. Taken from the germline V gene, the CDR1 and CDR2 loops are SGHRS and YFSETQ. The CDR3 spans 14 residues, from the cysteine through the phenylalanine. CDR3 DNA is the only sequence kept; it has 42 bases, read in frame from the first base. This clone appeared a single time. Which antigen it targets is not known. Base qualities were left out, and no much larger clone turns up one base away. Repertoires were sampled repeatedly over the course of chemoradiotherapy so that clonal expansion in the tumor microenvironment could be followed. Library method: the immunoSEQ multiplex PCR assay. Entries here come from immuneACCESS through TCRdb and include only in-frame sequences with V and J called. Some clones fail to appear in such tables; in the studies checked, an unresolved V gene covers under half of the shortfall, and the cause of the remainder is unknown. Across this sample there are about 35,000 clones, with roughly 90% seen only once. 3.5% to 4% of the sample goes to the ten largest clones.

The source material was blood, sampled from a patient who underwent chemoradiotherapy. This TCR was recovered from a human donor with HPV-associated anogenital cancer. The rearrangement combines TRBV5-1 with TRBJ1-2; D gene: possibly TRBD1, on 5 matching bases. Here the CDR3 is given as CASSLEEGYYGYTF. The nucleotide sequence reads as follows: TGCGCCAGCAGCTTGGAGGAGGGGTACTATGGCTACACCTTC.